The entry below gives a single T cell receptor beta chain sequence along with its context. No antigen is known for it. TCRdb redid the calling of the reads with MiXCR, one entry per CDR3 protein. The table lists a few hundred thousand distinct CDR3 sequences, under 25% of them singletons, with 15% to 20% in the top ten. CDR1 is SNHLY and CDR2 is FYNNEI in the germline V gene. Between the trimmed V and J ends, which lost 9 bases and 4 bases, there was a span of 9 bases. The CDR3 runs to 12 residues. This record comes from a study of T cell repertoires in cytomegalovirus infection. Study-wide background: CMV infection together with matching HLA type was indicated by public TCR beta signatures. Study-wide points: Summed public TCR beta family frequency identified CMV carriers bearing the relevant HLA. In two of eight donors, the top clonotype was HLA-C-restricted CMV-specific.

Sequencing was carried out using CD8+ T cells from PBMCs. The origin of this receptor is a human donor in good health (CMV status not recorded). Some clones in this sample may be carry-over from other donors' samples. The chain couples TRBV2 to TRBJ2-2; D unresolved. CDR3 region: CARRPSTGELFF. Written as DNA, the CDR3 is TGTGCCAGGAGACCTTCCACCGGGGAGCTGTTTTTT.